This T cell receptor beta chain was captured by sequencing in a study of shared clonotypes between healthy human individuals. Clones were sequenced by immunoSEQ multiplex PCR, and TCRdb holds only the in-frame ones, with some missing. The sample includes 300,000 to 400,000 clones, roughly 84% of them seen just once. J lost 5 bases, V lost 0 bases, and 6 bases had no gene match. Germline V gene lookup returns CDR1 SGHVS and CDR2 FNYEAQ. This CDR3 is built from 15 residues. J is TRBJ1-2 and V is TRBV7-6; 7 bases fit TRBD1. Sequences were obtained from memory CD8+ T cells sorted from blood. As to subset: CD45RO+ cells pooled with CCR7-negative TemRA cells. The source is a man aged 18 to 29 in good health. The CDR3 is CASSLAPGGAYGYTF. CDR3 sequence (DNA): TGTGCCAGCAGCTTAGCGCCAGGGGGGGCTTATGGCTACACCTTC. Combining the CDR3 with reference TRBV7-6 and TRBJ1-2 gives the whole variable domain GAGVSQSPRYKVTKRGQDVALRCDPISGHVSLYWYRQALGQGPEFLTYFNYEAQQDKSGLPNDRFSAERPEGSISTLTIQRTEQRDSAMYRCASSLAPGGAYGYTFGSGTRLTVV.